A single sample gave rise to the 5 T cell receptor beta chains below, sequenced in a study of blood T cell repertoires in COVID-19. Libraries were prepared by immunoSEQ multiplex PCR; TCRdb keeps only in-frame clonotypes and omits some of them. The sample includes 120,000 to 150,000 clones, 79% of them seen just once. The material sequenced was peripheral blood. Source of these receptors: a man in his 60s with acute or convalescent COVID-19.

Written as DNA, the CDR3 is TGTGCCGCATCACAGGGTACAGATACGCAGTATTTT. Its protein is CAASQGTDTQYF. V and J are TRBV10-3 and TRBJ2-3; TRBD1 is a possible D gene (6 bases). Germline-derived CDR1 and CDR2 are ENHRY and SYGVKD. V was pared by 11 bases and J by 3 bases, with 12 bases between. This CDR3 contains 12 residues.

The count of this clone is one. V and J are TRBV28 and TRBJ1-1; perhaps TRBD1 as D (5 bases). From germline, CDR1 is MDHEN and CDR2 SYDVKM. CDR3 length: 13 amino acids. V lost 8 bases to trimming and J lost 7 bases, with 17 bases between them. In DNA, the CDR3 is TGTGCCAGCCGAGTTTACGGGGGGGGTGAAGCTTTCTTT. Translated: CASRVYGGGEAFF.

The chain employs TRBV7-2 and TRBJ2-1; 10 bases fit TRBD2. This CDR3 comprises 15 residues. CDR1 SGHTA and CDR2 FQGNSA come from the germline V gene. V was pared by 5 bases and J by 0 bases, with 1 base of the junction left unmatched. The CDR3 region is CASSPSGSSYNEQFF. CDR3 DNA sequence: TGTGCCAGCAGCCCTAGCGGGAGCTCCTACAATGAGCAGTTCTTC.

The chain uses TRBV28 and TRBJ2-7, with 8 bases lining up with TRBD2. Trimming removed 6 bases from V and 0 bases from J; junction bases left unmatched: 13. The CDR3 is made up of 17 amino acids. Germline CDR1 is MDHEN and CDR2 is SYDVKM. The CDR3: CASSATAGAATSYEQYF. In nucleotides, the CDR3 is TGTGCCAGCAGCGCAACAGCGGGGGCGGCAACCTCCTACGAGCAGTACTTC.

The chain has TRBV28 and TRBJ1-6; 11 positions agree with TRBD1. V lost 7 bases, J lost 9 bases, and 2 bases stayed unmatched. The CDR3 has 13 residues. Germline CDR1 and CDR2: MDHEN and SYDVKM. CDR3 in DNA: TGTGCCAGCAAGGGACAGGGGGGTTCACCCCTCCACTTT. This encodes CASKGQGGSPLHF.